Here is one T cell receptor beta chain with its context. This entry belongs to a study of T cell changes during pregnancy in multiple sclerosis. Method: immunoSEQ multiplex PCR; TCRdb's copy keeps in-frame clones and lacks some. In the table there are tens of thousands of clones, around 89% of which are singletons. The sequencing used CD4+ T cells from peripheral blood mononuclear cells, collected in the first trimester of pregnancy. The clonotype comes from a female donor in good health, enrolled as a control in a pregnancy study.

The CDR3 nucleotides are TGTGCCAGCAGCCCAGATAGCGGGAGTAGTTATGAGCAGTTCTTC. Protein: CASSPDSGSSYEQFF. The chain links TRBV7-2 to TRBJ2-1; 9 positions match TRBD2. CDR1 SGHTA and CDR2 FQGNSA come from the germline V gene. The CDR3 is 15 amino acids. Unmatched junction bases numbered 10, after V lost 5 bases and J lost 8 bases.